This TCR beta chain is from a study of beta chain features in type 1 diabetes (dated by TCRdb to the late 2010s). A note on the overall study: Patients and healthy donors did not differ in mean age, gender distribution, total cell number or subset yield. A total of over 90,000,000 sorted cells were examined across all samples, and a strong correlation was observed between cell number per subset and RNA yield. The study compared TCRB repertoires of sorted circulating CD4+ T cell subsets between recently diagnosed type 1 diabetes patients and matched healthy donors. Whereas all 30 or so donors provided naive and central memory subsets, regulatory and stem cell-like memory subsets were isolated from just 8 patients and about eight healthy donors. General findings and caveats noted by the study authors: HLA sub-analyses involved small numbers of individuals, so any influence of HLA type on TCRB rearrangement remained unresolved. Patients with type 1 diabetes made fewer insertions and deleted more nucleotides at VDJ recombination sites, implying thymic rearrangement abnormalities. Shorter templates might have been favored by PCR, but patient and control samples were amplified and corrected together, so both groups would have been affected equally by any skew. Naive, central memory and regulatory TCRB repertoires appeared to be more similar among patients than among healthy donors. Type 1 diabetes patients showed a moderate but significant shortening of TCRB CDR3 length in all four CD4+ subsets. Because cDNA was sequenced instead of genomic DNA, activated cells with high expression could be over-represented, although the groups did not differ in activation or CD3 levels.

CDR1 and CDR2 (SNHLY, FYNNEI) derive from the germline V gene. From the cysteine up to the phenylalanine, the CDR3 has a length of 13 residues. Just CDR3 DNA is preserved here, 39 bases in frame from base 1. V gives up 3 bases and J gives up 1 base, and the segment between their germline ends measures 6 bases. All of the isolated RNA was reverse transcribed with the High Capacity cDNA Reverse Transcription Kit, so expressed TCRB transcripts were sequenced. Deep immunoSEQ sequencing was performed on naive, central memory and regulatory T cell samples, with an average of roughly 3.5 million total reads per sample. Sorted cells were lysed in RLT buffer and RNA was extracted with DNase-treated RNeasy Micro or Mini kits, depending on cell number. To prevent cross-contamination, every cell subset was processed on its own, while patient and healthy donor samples were processed together. Using the immunoSEQ multiplex PCR, TCRB sequences were amplified from cDNA into 87-bp fragments spanning the CDR3 region. Sequencing of the amplicons was done on the Illumina HiSeq platform. Under the source paper's analysis protocol: Synthetic template baselines were used to correct PCR bias computationally, reads within Hamming distance 2 were collapsed, and singletons that could not be merged were discarded. Reads were aligned to IMGT to assign V, D and J genes, CDR3 length, and insertions or deletions at six rearrangement sites. Within each subset, clonotype counts were normalized to sorted cell number, and only after that were true diversity and Gini coefficients computed with the tcR R package. Repertoire sharing was quantified using the overlap coefficient calculated on TCRB nucleotide sequences. TCRdb obtained this table from immuneACCESS and retained in-frame rearrangements with V and J assigned. These tables miss some clones; where compared with another copy, unresolved V genes account for less than half of the shortfall, and the remainder is unexplained. The DNA gave D and trimming, while V, J and clone size come from that table. This sample gives a few hundred thousand clones in total; about 10% of them show up just once. The ten largest account for around 0.66% of the sample.

From each donor, a single peripheral blood sample of 100 to 150 mL on average was drawn into heparinised tubes. Using a panel that included CD45RO, CCR7, CD25, CD127, CD95 and CD27, naive, central memory, regulatory and stem cell-like memory CD4+ T cells were sorted on a BD FACSAria II. All sorted populations exceeded 95% purity. PBMCs were separated immediately by Lymphoprep density gradient centrifugation and were stained directly, without being cultured. To minimize batch effects, samples were stained and sorted in pairs, one healthy donor with one patient per experiment. With regard to this clone: The antigen it recognizes is unknown. Base qualities are not recorded, but no much larger clone differs from it by a single base.

The chain is assembled from TRBV2 and TRBJ2-5; tentative D gene TRBD1, with 6 bases matching. The sequence derives from a man aged 25-45 years with type 1 diabetes. Input material: central memory CD4+ T cells from blood. The CDR3 here reads CASSEDSQETQYF. The sequence in DNA is TGTGCCAGCAGTGAGGACAGCCAAGAGACCCAGTACTTC.